A single sample is the source of the 25 T cell receptor beta chains below, sequenced in a study of blood T cells in healthy people across ages. Primed by a sample-barcoded 5' primer and a J-beta primer mix, a second PCR proceeded for roughly 6 to 12 cycles. Each CDR3 protein gets one entry after TCRdb re-called the 5' RACE reads with MiXCR. The table lists about 1.8 million distinct CDR3 sequences, around half of them singletons, with around 2.1% in the top ten. Sequencing was carried out using blood. The receptors stem from a woman aged 40 to 49 in good health.

This clonotype has a handful of counts. J is TRBJ2-3 and V is TRBV7-2; the D is unclear. Germline CDR1 reads SGHTA; CDR2 reads FQGNSA. V dropped 0 bases and J dropped 12 bases, with 10 bases sitting between them. The CDR3 length is 12 residues. The CDR3 is CASSLALIQQYF. The CDR3 bases are TGTGCCAGCAGCTTAGCGCTCATCCAACAGTATTTT.

The rearrangement links TRBV6-6 to TRBJ2-5; maybe TRBD2 (5 bases). TRBJ2-7 explains the end of the DNA better; the J call may be wrong. The CDR3 extends over 13 amino acids. Germline V gives CDR1 MNHNY, CDR2 SVGAGI (reference sequence). In nucleotides, the CDR3 is TGTGCCAGCAGTCCCCTTACTAGGTACGAGCAGTACTTC. Protein product: CASSPLTRYEQYF.

This clonotype showed up just a few times. This chain joins TRBV29-1 and TRBJ2-3; 14 bases match TRBD2. CDR3 length equals 16 residues. The germline V gene encodes CDR1 SQVTM and CDR2 ANQGSEA. Trimming cost V 2 bases and J 0 bases; bases outside gene matches: 1. The CDR3 sequence is CSVEWTSGGSTDTQYF. The CDR3 DNA reads as TGCAGCGTTGAATGGACTAGCGGGGGGAGCACAGATACGCAGTATTTT.

V gene TRBV24-1 combines with J gene TRBJ1-5, with TRBD1 identical over 10 bases. The CDR3 is 17 residues long. Germline V gives CDR1 KGHDR, CDR2 SFDVKD. J lost 2 bases, V lost 4 bases, and 7 bases had no gene match. The CDR3 DNA reads as TGTGCCACCAGTGACCCGGGACAGGGGAAGGGCAATCAGCCCCAGCATTTT. The encoded protein is CATSDPGQGKGNQPQHF.

In its sample, this clonotype was seen a few times. V usage is TRBV7-2 and J usage is TRBJ2-3; tentatively, D is TRBD2 (6 bases). Trimming pared 1 base from V and 1 base from J, leaving 12 bases between. The CDR3 length is 16 residues. From germline, CDR1 is SGHTA and CDR2 FQGNSA. As DNA, the CDR3 is TGTGCCAGCAGCTTAGAATCGGGGGTCCGCACAGATACGCAGTATTTT. Translation: CASSLESGVRTDTQYF. Filled out from reference TRBV7-2 and TRBJ2-3, the complete variable domain reads GAGVSQSPSNKVTEKGKDVELRCDPISGHTALYWYRQSLGQGLEFLIYFQGNSAPDKSGLPSDRFSAERTGGSVSTLTIQRTQQEDSAVYLCASSLESGVRTDTQYFGPGTRLTVL.

The chain has TRBV6-1 and TRBJ2-1; TRBD1 matches 9 bases. V was pared by 4 bases and J by 5 bases, with 6 bases of the junction left unmatched. Germline loops: CDR1 MNHNS, CDR2 SASEGT. The CDR3 is 15 amino acids. The CDR3 DNA sequence: TGTGCCAGCAGTGCCTCCGGGACAGGGAACAATGAGCAGTTCTTC. It is translated as CASSASGTGNNEQFF.

In its sample, this clonotype was seen a few times. CDR3 loop: CSENREETQYF. CDR3 coding DNA: TGCAGCGAGAACAGGGAGGAGACCCAGTACTTC. The chain uses TRBV29-1 and TRBJ2-5; D is possibly TRBD1 (6 bases). Looked up from germline, CDR1 is SQVTM and CDR2 is ANQGSEA. Trimming left V 7 bases short and J 5 bases short, with 11 bases between. The CDR3 has 11 residues.

V usage is TRBV6-5 and J usage is TRBJ2-1; no definite D call. From germline, CDR1 is MNHEY and CDR2 SVGAGI. V was pared by 0 bases and J by 8 bases, with 8 bases between. The CDR3 is made up of 13 amino acids. The CDR3 coding sequence is TGTGCCAGCAGTTACTCCGGATACGATGAGCAGTTCTTC. Translated, it gives CASSYSGYDEQFF.

The chain is built from TRBV20-1 and TRBJ2-3, with D possibly TRBD1 on 6 matching bases. Germline assignment: CDR1 DFQATT and CDR2 SNEGSKA (reference sequence). This CDR3 comprises 14 residues. Trimming pared 3 bases from V and 1 base from J, leaving 11 bases between. The CDR3 coding sequence is TGCAGTGCTAGTCAGCCAGGGGGCACAGATACGCAGTATTTT. Translated: CSASQPGGTDTQYF.

The CDR3 bases are TGTGCCAGCAGCTTAGTTCGGAGCCTAGCGGCGATCACCGGGGAGCTGTTTTTT. Its protein product is CASSLVRSLAAITGELFF. The chain joins TRBV7-2 to TRBJ2-2; TRBD2 agrees at 7 bases. Germline V CDR1 and CDR2: SGHTA, FQGNSA. The V and J ends lost 1 base and 4 bases, in that order; junction bases with no gene match: 12. The CDR3 loop spans 18 amino acids.

The gene calls are TRBV6-2 or TRBV6-3 and TRBJ2-1; no clear D gene. CDR3 length: 11 amino acids. The germline gives CDR1 MNHEY, CDR2 SVGEGT. The V gene lost 7 bases and the J gene lost 9 bases, with 10 bases spanning the gap. CDR3 amino acids: CASTGWGEQFF. CDR3 nucleotide sequence: TGTGCCAGCACCGGCTGGGGTGAGCAGTTCTTC.

The chain couples TRBV12-3 or TRBV12-4 to TRBJ1-2; no firm D call. V was clipped by 6 bases and J by 0 bases, with 8 bases between them. CDR3 size: 13 residues. The CDR3 sequence: CASRHTSNYGYTF. In DNA form, the CDR3 reads TGTGCCAGCAGACACACGTCTAACTATGGCTACACCTTC.

J is TRBJ2-3 and V is TRBV7-9; 10 nucleotides line up with TRBD1. The CDR3 loop spans 16 amino acids. CDR1 SEHNR and CDR2 FQNEAQ come from the germline V gene (reference sequence). V lost 5 bases, J lost 3 bases, and 8 bases stayed unmatched. The CDR3 nucleotides are TGTGCCAGCAGCGCTCCCGGGACAGGGGTGACAGATACGCAGTATTTT. Residues: CASSAPGTGVTDTQYF. The whole variable domain, remainder taken from reference TRBV7-9 and TRBJ2-3, is DTGVSQNPRHKITKRGQNVTFRCDPISEHNRLYWYRQTLGQGPEFLTYFQNEAQLEKSRLLSDRFSAERPKGSFSTLEIQRTEQGDSAMYLCASSAPGTGVTDTQYFGPGTRLTVL.

This clonotype was observed a handful of times. V usage is TRBV4-1 and J usage is TRBJ2-1; 9 bases map to TRBD2. V dropped 1 base and J dropped 15; count of bases not matched to a gene: 4. The germline CDR1 and CDR2 sequences are MGHRA and YSYEKL. This CDR3 contains 12 residues. The CDR3 nucleotides are TGCGCCAGCAGCCAAGCCGGGACTAGCATGTTCTTC. Protein: CASSQAGTSMFF.

The rearrangement joins TRBV25-1 to TRBJ2-1, with 8 nucleotides matching TRBD1. This CDR3 contains 14 residues. Germline values: CDR1 MGHDK, CDR2 SYGVNS. V was clipped by 7 bases and J by 8 bases; unmatched bases: 10. The chain's CDR3 is CASKGQGYFDEQFF. The CDR3 bases are TGTGCCAGCAAAGGACAGGGCTATTTCGATGAGCAGTTCTTC.

The gene calls are TRBV7-2 and TRBJ2-1; 15 bases line up with TRBD2. Looked up from germline, CDR1 is SGHTA and CDR2 is FQGNSA. The length of the CDR3 is 20 residues. V dropped 0 bases and J dropped 7; count of bases not matched to a gene: 13. The CDR3 nucleotides are TGTGCCAGCAGCTTAGCGCTCACTGGACTAGCGGGGGGGATTGCGAATGAGCAGTTCTTC. It is translated as CASSLALTGLAGGIANEQFF.

The chain combines TRBV29-1 with TRBJ2-5; 16 nucleotides agree with TRBD2. CDR1 and CDR2 from the germline V gene are SQVTM and ANQGSEA. V was clipped by 7 bases and J by 2 bases; unmatched bases: 4. The CDR3 extends over 15 amino acids. The CDR3 region has the DNA TGCAGCGGCGGGACTAGCGGGGGGGTACAAGAGACCCAGTACTTC. It is translated as CSGGTSGGVQETQYF.

V gene TRBV3-1 combines with J gene TRBJ2-7; D not certain. The V end lost 0 bases, the J end lost 4 bases, and 16 bases lay between the germline ends. Germline-derived CDR1 and CDR2 are LGHDT and YNNKEL (reference sequence). This CDR3 contains 16 residues. The CDR3 DNA is TGTGCCAGCAGCCAAGATCTTCTGGTTGTGGGATACGAGCAGTACTTC. Protein sequence: CASSQDLLVVGYEQYF.

V is TRBV5-1 and J is TRBJ2-3, with 9 bases lining up with TRBD2. Germline CDR1 SGHRS, CDR2 YFSETQ. The V segment lost 4 bases and the J segment 5 bases; nucleotides outside the gene matches: 8. The CDR3 is made up of 15 amino acids. The CDR3 is CASSRNGLAIDTQYF. The CDR3 DNA is TGCGCCAGCAGCCGAAACGGACTAGCGATAGATACGCAGTATTTT.

This clonotype occurred once. The genes are TRBV9 and TRBJ2-7, with D perhaps matching TRBD1 or TRBD2 (5 bases each). The CDR3 sequence is 12 residues long. The V gene lost 2 bases and the J gene lost 7 bases, with 10 bases spanning the gap. The germline V gene has CDR1 SGDLS and CDR2 YYNGEE. CDR3 bases: TGTGCCAGCAGCGTTGGGGGTACTGAGCAGTACTTC. This gives the protein CASSVGGTEQYF.

As for this clonotype: An end of the junction does not agree with germline; a read error may underlie this. This chain joins TRBV6-5 and TRBJ1-2; a possible D gene is TRBD1 (6 bases). The CDR3 extends over 12 amino acids. Looked up from germline, CDR1 is MNHEY and CDR2 is SVGAGI. CDR3 sequence: CASRMTGYGYIF. CDR3 sequence (DNA): TGTGCCAGCAGGATGACAGGCTATGGCTACATCTTC.

This clonotype was observed a handful of times. The J gene is TRBJ2-7, the V gene TRBV12-3 or TRBV12-4, with D maybe TRBD1 (6 bases). There are 14 residues in the CDR3. V was pared by 5 bases and J by 5 bases, with 16 bases between. The CDR3, as DNA: TGTGCCAGCAGTCCCCGTTCCAGGGGCGACGAGCAGTACTTC. Its protein product is CASSPRSRGDEQYF.

V and J are TRBV6-2 or TRBV6-3 and TRBJ2-7; TRBD2 matches 7 bases. The CDR3 is 16 amino acids. Germline V gives CDR1 MNHEY, CDR2 SVGEGT. J lost 6 bases, V lost 7 bases, and 18 bases had no gene match. The CDR3 DNA sequence: TGTGCCAGCATTCCGAACCCGGGGCTAGCGGACGGCGAGCAGTACTTC. Protein sequence: CASIPNPGLADGEQYF.

This chain connects TRBV6-5 to TRBJ2-1; the D is unclear. The DNA end is more similar to TRBJ2-7, so the J call may be wrong. The germline V gene encodes CDR1 MNHEY and CDR2 SVGAGI. The CDR3 consists of 14 residues. CDR3 bases: TGTGCCAGCAGTTACGGGATTTTCGTTGATGAGCAGTACTTC. As protein: CASSYGIFVDEQYF.

This sequence joins TRBV20-1 and TRBJ2-3; D remains ambiguous. The CDR3 is 13 residues long. The V and J ends lost 3 bases and 2 bases respectively, with 9 bases between them. Germline lookup yields CDR1 DFQATT and CDR2 SNEGSKA (reference sequence). The CDR3 DNA follows: TGCAGTGCTAGTAGGGTCCACACAGATACGCAGTATTTT. Protein sequence: CSASRVHTDTQYF.